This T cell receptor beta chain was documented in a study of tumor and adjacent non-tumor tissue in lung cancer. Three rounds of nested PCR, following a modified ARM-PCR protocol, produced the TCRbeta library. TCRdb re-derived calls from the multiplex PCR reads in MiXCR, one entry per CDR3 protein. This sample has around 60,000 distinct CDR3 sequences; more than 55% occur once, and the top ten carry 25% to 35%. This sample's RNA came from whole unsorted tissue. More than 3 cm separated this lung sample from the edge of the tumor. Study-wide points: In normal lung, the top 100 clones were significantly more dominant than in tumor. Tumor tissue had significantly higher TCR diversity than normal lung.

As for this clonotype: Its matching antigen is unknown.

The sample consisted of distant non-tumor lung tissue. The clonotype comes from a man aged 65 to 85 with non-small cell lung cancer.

The CDR3 region has the DNA TGTGCCAGCAGCGTATCCATCGTGGATACGCAGTATTTT. Its translation is CASSVSIVDTQYF. This chain links TRBV9 with TRBJ2-3; D is unclear. The V and J ends lost 1 base and 6 bases respectively, with 9 bases between them. Germline V gene lookup returns CDR1 SGDLS and CDR2 YYNGEE. This CDR3 has 13 residues. Complete variable domain (other parts from reference TRBV9 and TRBJ2-3): DSGVTQTPKHLITATGQRVTLRCSPRSGDLSVYWYQQSLDQGLQFLIQYYNGEERAKGNILERFSAQQFPDLHSELNLSSLELGDSALYFCASSVSIVDTQYFGPGTRLTVL.